Reported below is one T cell receptor (beta chain). What it binds is unknown. This entry comes from a study of T cell clusters in autoimmune cytopenias. Whole-study results and caveats: Primary autoimmune cytopenia patients seemingly lacked the physiological T cell clusters found in healthy donors. TRB repertoire shifts in secondary cytopenia and chronic lymphocytic leukemia mostly reflected lymphoma, not autoimmunity.

Some 40,000 genome equivalents of blood DNA were amplified for TRB. TRB rearrangements were amplified by touch-down multiplex PCR with mixed TRB-A/B primers. TCRdb reprocessed the multiplex PCR reads and stores each CDR3 protein as one record, lacking DNA. This sample's clone table lists about 4,900 distinct CDR3 sequences. Germline-derived CDR1 and CDR2 are SGHDT and YYEEEE. The CDR3 length is 14 residues. The sample was peripheral blood. The sequence came from a human donor with an autoimmune cytopenia or autoimmune hepatitis (not recorded which). The chain couples TRBV5-6 to TRBJ1-1. The CDR3 reads CASSLVMLNTEAFF.